This entry lists 30 T cell receptor beta chains sequenced from one sample in a study of blood T cell repertoires in COVID-19. Data came from immunoSEQ multiplex PCR; TCRdb stores just in-frame clones and leaves some out. Of 35,000 to 45,000 clones listed, under 85% are singletons. Specimen: peripheral blood. Every receptor here comes from a woman aged 80 or over with acute or convalescent COVID-19.

The chain combines TRBV5-6 with TRBJ2-1, with TRBD2 as a possible D gene (6 bases). The CDR3 runs 13 residues. Germline V gene data show CDR1 as SGHDT and CDR2 as YYEEEE. The V end was cut by 3 bases, the J end by 5 bases, with 9 bases between. The CDR3 DNA reads as TGTGCCAGCAGCTCCGGGAGAAACAATGAGCAGTTCTTC. Protein sequence: CASSSGRNNEQFF.

The V gene is TRBV19, the J gene TRBJ1-1; 8 nucleotides match TRBD1. The CDR3 is 14 residues long. The germline CDR1 and CDR2 sequences are LNHDA and SQIVND (reference sequence). Trimming took 6 bases from V and 5 from J; bases not matched to a gene: 8. For the CDR3, the DNA is TGTGCCAGTAGACCACAGGGGGTTCGAACTGAAGCTTTCTTT. Protein sequence: CASRPQGVRTEAFF.

V usage is TRBV14 and J usage is TRBJ1-2; no definite D call. The CDR3 is 17 amino acids. V was trimmed by 2 bases and J by 6 bases, leaving 22 bases between them. Germline-derived CDR1 and CDR2 are SGHDN and FVKESK. The CDR3 sequence is CASSQRQFPSPGDGYTF. The DNA of the CDR3 is TGTGCCAGCAGCCAACGGCAGTTCCCCAGCCCGGGTGATGGCTACACCTTC.

The J gene is TRBJ1-6, the V gene TRBV14; D is undetermined. The length of the CDR3 is 14 residues. The germline V gene has CDR1 SGHDN and CDR2 FVKESK. Trimming pared 3 bases from V and 9 bases from J, leaving 12 bases between. In DNA, the CDR3 is TGTGCCAGCAGCCACAGAAGTGACACTTCACCCCTCCACTTT. It yields the protein CASSHRSDTSPLHF.

The chain has TRBV6-2 or TRBV6-3 and TRBJ2-7; 8 bases align to TRBD2. The CDR3 sequence is 15 residues long. V trimming: 5 bases; J trimming: 5 bases; junction bases outside the gene matches: 11. Germline-derived CDR1 and CDR2 are MNHEY and SVGEGT. The DNA for the CDR3 is TGTGCCAGCAGTGGCGCTAGGCTAGCGGGCCACGAGCAGTACTTC. Translating it yields CASSGARLAGHEQYF.

This chain connects TRBV30 to TRBJ1-6; D unclear. Trimming pared 3 bases from V and 0 bases from J, leaving 12 bases between. The germline gives CDR1 GTSNPN, CDR2 SVGIG (reference sequence). The CDR3 consists of 16 residues. The CDR3 loop reads CAWRTTGSSYNSPLHF. CDR3 bases: TGTGCCTGGAGAACCACGGGGAGCTCCTATAATTCACCCCTCCACTTT.

The genes are TRBV30 and TRBJ2-7, with D uncertain. The germline V gene has CDR1 GTSNPN and CDR2 SVGIG (reference sequence). The CDR3 has 11 residues. Trimming cost V 3 bases and J 6 bases, with 9 bases left between them. The CDR3 loop reads CAWSTLSEQYF. In DNA form, the CDR3 reads TGTGCCTGGAGCACCCTGAGCGAGCAGTACTTC.

The chain uses TRBV27 and TRBJ2-3; 13 bases agree with TRBD2. V shed 5 bases, J shed 2 bases, and the junction held 13 bases outside the gene matches. The CDR3 has 19 amino acids. Germline V lookup: CDR1 MNHEY, CDR2 SMNVEV (reference sequence). CDR3 bases: TGTGCCAGCAGTCCCTTAGTCCAACTAGCGGGAGGGGACACAGATACGCAGTATTTT. It is translated as CASSPLVQLAGGDTDTQYF.

The V call is TRBV3-1 (or the pseudogene TRBV3-2), the J call TRBJ2-5; D is undetermined. The germline gives CDR1 LGHDT, CDR2 YNNKEL (reference sequence). This CDR3 region has 12 residues. Trimming removed 1 base from V and 5 bases from J, with 5 bases in between. CDR3: CASSQARETQYF. The CDR3 coding sequence is TGTGCCAGCAGCCAAGCGAGGGAGACCCAGTACTTC.

This chain links TRBV27 with TRBJ2-1; TRBD1 aligns across 8 bases. The CDR3 extends over 14 amino acids. V shed 6 bases, J shed 10 bases, and the junction held 11 bases outside the gene matches. CDR1 and CDR2 from the germline V gene are MNHEY and SMNVEV (reference sequence). The DNA of the CDR3 is TGTGCCAGCAGCCTTGGACAGGGTATGCGCGAGCAGTTCTTC. This gives the protein CASSLGQGMREQFF.

The V call is TRBV11-3, the J call TRBJ1-1; D is unresolved. This CDR3 spans 13 amino acids. V lost 3 bases and J lost 2, with 7 bases in between. The germline V gene has CDR1 SGHNT and CDR2 YENEEA. The CDR3 sequence is CASSFQVNTEAFF. In DNA, the CDR3 is TGTGCCAGCAGCTTCCAGGTCAACACTGAAGCTTTCTTT.

In its sample, this clone ranks as medium-sized. The rearrangement joins TRBV27 to TRBJ2-1, with D unresolved. This CDR3 is built from 12 residues. V was pared by 6 bases and J by 9 bases, with 12 bases between. The germline CDR1 and CDR2 sequences are MNHEY and SMNVEV (reference sequence). This CDR3 reads CASRRPTTEQFF. DNA of the CDR3: TGTGCCAGCAGAAGACCTACTACTGAGCAGTTCTTC.

The CDR3 DNA reads TGTGCCAGCGCCCAGGGGGATGAGCAGTTCTTC. Encoded protein: CASAQGDEQFF. The chain employs TRBV9 and TRBJ2-1; 7 nucleotides line up with TRBD1. V lost 7 bases and J lost 8; bases outside the gene matches: 3. The CDR3 has 11 residues. CDR1 SGDLS and CDR2 YYNGEE come from the germline V gene.

This rearrangement joins TRBV9 to TRBJ1-5; a weak D match, TRBD1 (5 bases). CDR1 is SGDLS, CDR2 YYNGEE, per germline. CDR3 length: 15 amino acids. The V and J ends lost 3 bases and 3 bases respectively, with 13 bases between them. The CDR3 loop is CASSAELGPNQPQHF. The CDR3, as DNA: TGTGCCAGCAGCGCGGAGTTGGGGCCCAATCAGCCCCAGCATTTT.

The CDR3 coding sequence is TGTGCCAGCAGCCCAGGACTAGCAAGTAACTACGAGCAGTACTTC. It encodes CASSPGLASNYEQYF. V and J are TRBV11-3 and TRBJ2-7; 8 bases line up with TRBD2. V dropped 5 bases and J dropped 3; count of bases not matched to a gene: 9. The CDR3 has 15 amino acids. The V gene's germline CDR1 is SGHNT and CDR2 YENEEA.

The chain recombines TRBV7-9 with TRBJ1-1; 10 bases are a match to TRBD1. V dropped 5 bases and J dropped 5; count of bases not matched to a gene: 8. In germline, CDR1 is SEHNR, CDR2 FQNEAQ (reference sequence). There are 15 residues in the CDR3. Here the CDR3 DNA reads TGTGCCAGCAGCCCCGGACAGGGGGTAGTAACTGAAGCTTTCTTT. Its protein is CASSPGQGVVTEAFF.

V gene TRBV27 combines with J gene TRBJ2-7; 7 bases are shared with TRBD2. CDR3 length equals 11 residues. Germline trimming cut 8 bases from V and 12 bases from J; bases unmatched to any gene: 10. Germline V gene data show CDR1 as MNHEY and CDR2 as SMNVEV (reference sequence). CDR3 DNA: TGTGCCAGCCGTAACGGGGGGACCTGGTACTTC. This sequence encodes CASRNGGTWYF.

This chain joins TRBV19 and TRBJ1-4; TRBD1 matches 7 bases. V shed 5 bases and J 3 bases; nucleotides not matched to a gene: 3. The CDR3 runs 14 residues. Germline values: CDR1 LNHDA, CDR2 SQIVND (reference sequence). CDR3 residues: CASSAGTANEKLFF. As DNA, the CDR3 is TGTGCCAGTAGTGCCGGGACAGCTAATGAAAAACTGTTTTTT. Using reference TRBV19 and TRBJ1-4 for the parts outside the CDR3, the full variable domain is DGGITQSPKYLFRKEGQNVTLSCEQNLNHDAMYWYRQDPGQGLRLIYYSQIVNDFQKGDIAEGYSVSREKKESFPLTVTSAQKNPTAFYLCASSAGTANEKLFFGSGTQLSVL.

This rearrangement joins TRBV7-9 to TRBJ1-2; the D gene is possibly TRBD1 (6 bases). The CDR3 runs to 12 residues. CDR1 and CDR2 (germline): SEHNR, FQNEAQ (reference sequence). V was clipped by 3 bases and J by 6 bases, with 8 bases between them. In nucleotides, the CDR3 is TGTGCCAGCAGCTTTTCAGGGGATGGCTACACCTTC. Residues: CASSFSGDGYTF.

The chain recombines TRBV3-1 (or the pseudogene TRBV3-2) with TRBJ2-1; 9 bases are a match to TRBD2. Germline assignment: CDR1 LGHDT and CDR2 YNNKEL (reference sequence). This CDR3 is built from 16 residues. V lost 1 base to trimming and J lost 6 bases; unmatched junction nucleotides: 7. The CDR3: CASSQVLAGGVNEQFF. The CDR3 coding sequence is TGTGCCAGCAGCCAAGTGCTGGCGGGAGGGGTCAATGAGCAGTTCTTC.

This chain joins TRBV11-2 and TRBJ2-3; D possibly corresponds to TRBD2 (5 bases). The CDR3 totals 17 residues. The germline CDR1 and CDR2 sequences are SGHAT and FQNNGV. V dropped 5 bases and J dropped 0 bases, with 18 bases sitting between them. As DNA, the CDR3 is TGTGCCAGCAGCCCCGTTTTCGGGATAACTAGCACAGATACGCAGTATTTT. It is translated as CASSPVFGITSTDTQYF.

The chain uses TRBV5-1 and TRBJ1-1, with a tentative D call TRBD1 (6 bases). V lost 4 bases to trimming and J lost 1 base, with 11 bases between them. The CDR3 covers 14 residues. The germline V gene has CDR1 SGHRS and CDR2 YFSETQ. The CDR3 sequence is CASSPVTGNTEAFF. As DNA, the CDR3 is TGCGCCAGCAGCCCAGTGACAGGGAACACTGAAGCTTTCTTT.

V is TRBV30 and J is TRBJ2-7; 9 nucleotides match TRBD2. J was trimmed by 2 bases and V by 0 bases; bases with no gene match: 8. CDR3 length: 16 residues. CDR1 and CDR2 from the germline V gene are GTSNPN and SVGIG (reference sequence). The CDR3 region is CAWSVSSGIRTYEQYF. CDR3 in DNA: TGTGCCTGGAGTGTATCTAGCGGGATCAGAACCTACGAGCAGTACTTC.

The gene calls are TRBV5-1 and TRBJ1-1; 12 bases match TRBD1. The junction had 11 bases not matched to a gene; V was cut back by 0 bases and J by 11 bases. The CDR3 is made up of 16 amino acids. CDR1 is SGHRS and CDR2 is YFSETQ in the germline V gene. CDR3 in DNA: TGCGCCAGCAGCTTGGGAGGGGAGGGACAGGGGGCGAAGGCTTTCTTT. This encodes CASSLGGEGQGAKAFF.

J is TRBJ2-7 and V is TRBV5-1; D is uncertain. The germline CDR1 and CDR2 sequences are SGHRS and YFSETQ. The CDR3 consists of 14 residues. With 1 base removed from V and 0 bases from J, the gap between germline ends came to 8 bases. CDR3 protein: CASSLQQSSYEQYF. The DNA for the CDR3 is TGCGCCAGCAGCTTGCAACAGAGCTCCTACGAGCAGTACTTC.

The chain has TRBV27 and TRBJ1-1; 7 bases fit TRBD1. In germline, CDR1 is MNHEY, CDR2 SMNVEV (reference sequence). V shed 3 bases and J 4 bases; nucleotides not matched to a gene: 11. The CDR3 covers 16 residues. The CDR3 region has the DNA TGTGCCAGCAGTTTTTCTCACAGGGGATCGAGCACTGAAGCTTTCTTT. Its protein product is CASSFSHRGSSTEAFF.

The chain joins TRBV30 to TRBJ2-1; weak D call: TRBD2 (6 bases). The CDR3 length is 11 residues. The germline V gene has CDR1 GTSNPN and CDR2 SVGIG (reference sequence). The V and J ends lost 3 bases and 12 bases respectively, with 12 bases between them. The CDR3 protein is CAWSPGGMQFF. The DNA of the CDR3 is TGTGCCTGGAGCCCTGGCGGGATGCAGTTCTTC.

The CDR3 sequence is CASGLDGQGNYGYTF. The CDR3 DNA reads TGTGCTAGTGGTTTGGATGGACAGGGTAACTATGGCTACACCTTC. The chain combines TRBV12-5 with TRBJ1-2; 8 nucleotides align to TRBD1. The germline V gene encodes CDR1 LGHNT and CDR2 FRNRAP. CDR3 length: 15 residues. Trimming at V came to 1 base and at J to 1 base, leaving 2 bases not matched to a gene.

The chain links TRBV14 to TRBJ2-1; the match to TRBD2 covers 8 bases. The CDR3 consists of 16 residues. CDR1 and CDR2 from the germline V gene are SGHDN and FVKESK. V dropped 5 bases and J dropped 1; count of bases not matched to a gene: 7. CDR3 nucleotides: TGTGCCAGCAGCGGAAGCGGGAGAACATCCTACAATGAGCAGTTCTTC. Its translation: CASSGSGRTSYNEQFF.

CDR3 DNA: TGTGCCAGCAGCTTAATGTCCGCGGGAGAGACCCAGTACTTC. Residues: CASSLMSAGETQYF. The chain has TRBV11-2 and TRBJ2-5; D is possibly TRBD2 (5 bases). The germline V and J ends were trimmed by 2 bases and 4 bases, with 11 bases remaining between them. This CDR3 is built from 14 residues. Germline lookup yields CDR1 SGHAT and CDR2 FQNNGV.